The 25 T cell receptor beta chains in this list originate from one sample, sequenced in a study of human T cells and chemical hapten exposure. TCRdb used MiXCR to reprocess the RACE reads, holding one entry per CDR3 protein. The table lists approximately 86,000 distinct CDR3 sequences, about a tenth of them singletons. Time point reported: patch test 3, about 24 weeks after DPC sensitization. Treatment denoted: therapeutic diphenylcyclopropenone sensitization with weekly scalp DPC. Specimen: whole blood, collected in connection with sensitization to the hapten diphenylcyclopropenone (DPC). These receptors were taken from a woman younger than 45 with alopecia areata. Some clones in this sample may be carry-over from other donors' samples.

This clonotype has ten or more counts. The rearrangement joins TRBV10-1 to TRBJ2-3; the D gene is possibly TRBD1 (6 bases). From germline, CDR1 is WNHNN and CDR2 SYGVQD (reference sequence). The V end lost 6 bases, the J end lost 2 bases, and 15 bases lay between the germline ends. There are 15 residues in the CDR3. DNA for the CDR3: TGCGCCAGCAGAAGGACAGCCAGCCTCACAGATACGCAGTATTTT. Its protein product is CASRRTASLTDTQYF.

The sample holds many counts of this clonotype. This rearrangement joins TRBV6-5 to TRBJ2-5; 10 bases line up with TRBD2. V lost 10 bases and J lost 1; bases outside the gene matches: 6. Germline CDR1 is MNHEY and CDR2 is SVGAGI. This CDR3 region has 14 residues. In DNA form, the CDR3 reads TGTGCCACCAAGCGGGGGGGGCTCCAAGAGACCCAGTACTTC. Encoded protein: CATKRGGLQETQYF.

This clonotype was seen only a few times. This chain uses TRBV6-6 with TRBJ1-5; D is ambiguous. The germline V gene has CDR1 MNHNY and CDR2 SVGAGI (reference sequence). The CDR3 length is 16 residues. V was shortened by 1 base and J by 1 base, with 11 bases between the two germline ends. The CDR3 DNA is TGTGCCAGCAGTTACTTAACTCGGCGGAGCAATCAGCCCCAGCATTTT. Its translation is CASSYLTRRSNQPQHF.

In this sample, this clonotype turned up a few times. The gene calls are TRBV30 and TRBJ1-2, with D unresolved. Germline V gene lookup returns CDR1 GTSNPN and CDR2 SVGIG (reference sequence). The length of the CDR3 is 12 residues. V was cut by 1 base and J by 1 base, with 4 bases left in between. CDR3 nucleotide sequence: TGTGCCTGGAGTGGGGGTAACTATGGCTACACCTTC. As protein: CAWSGGNYGYTF.

This clonotype has ten or more counts. Here the CDR3 reads CASSQRPYTEAFF. CDR3 coding DNA: TGTGCCAGCAGCCAGCGCCCTTACACTGAAGCTTTCTTT. The chain has TRBV6-2 or TRBV6-3 and TRBJ1-1; D call uncertain. Germline CDR1 and CDR2: MNHEY and SVGEGT. This CDR3 contains 13 residues. The germline V and J ends were trimmed by 6 bases and 3 bases, with 11 bases remaining between them.

The chain has TRBV10-3 and TRBJ1-1; D may be TRBD1 (6 bases). CDR1 and CDR2 from the germline V gene are ENHRY and SYGVKD. V lost 8 bases and J lost 3, with 13 bases in between. This CDR3 is built from 13 residues. CDR3 in amino acids: CAIQGNSDTEAFF. CDR3 nucleotides: TGTGCCATCCAGGGGAACTCGGACACTGAAGCTTTCTTT.

Many counts were recorded for this clonotype. The chain employs TRBV19 and TRBJ2-2, with TRBD2 matching 9 bases. CDR3 length: 16 amino acids. Germline V gene data show CDR1 as LNHDA and CDR2 as SQIVND (reference sequence). V was clipped by 4 bases and J by 6 bases; unmatched bases: 9. Written as DNA, the CDR3 is TGTGCCAGTAGTAACCCCGGGACTAGCTTTGCCGGGGAGCTGTTTTTT. This gives the protein CASSNPGTSFAGELFF. The entire variable domain, with the rest obtained from reference TRBV19 and TRBJ2-2, is as follows: DGGITQSPKYLFRKEGQNVTLSCEQNLNHDAMYWYRQDPGQGLRLIYYSQIVNDFQKGDIAEGYSVSREKKESFPLTVTSAQKNPTAFYLCASSNPGTSFAGELFFGEGSRLTVL.

This clonotype was observed a few times. The chain has TRBV5-1 and TRBJ1-2; unclear D gene. This CDR3 comprises 15 residues. Germline CDR1 SGHRS, CDR2 YFSETQ. V lost 0 bases, J lost 6 bases, and 15 bases lay in between. CDR3 in amino acids: CASSLAGQAGDGYTF. In DNA form, the CDR3 reads TGCGCCAGCAGCTTGGCCGGGCAGGCCGGGGATGGCTACACCTTC.

This clonotype was observed a handful of times. This chain connects TRBV12-3 or TRBV12-4 to TRBJ2-5, with 11 bases fitting TRBD2. V lost 3 bases and J lost 5; bases outside the gene matches: 5. The CDR3 is 15 amino acids. DNA of the CDR3: TGTGCCAGCAGTTTTTCGGCTAGCGGGGGGGAGACCCAGTACTTC. It specifies CASSFSASGGETQYF.

This chain links TRBV6-6 with TRBJ1-2; D is ambiguous. V was clipped by 0 bases and J by 4 bases, with 9 bases between them. Germline CDR1 MNHNY, CDR2 SVGAGI (reference sequence). CDR3 length: 14 residues. The CDR3 loop reads CASSYSIHGYGYTF. The DNA for the CDR3 is TGTGCCAGCAGTTACTCGATTCATGGCTATGGCTACACCTTC.

The V call is TRBV29-1, the J call TRBJ2-2; 9 nucleotides agree with TRBD1. Losses at the gene ends were 6 bases for V and 6 bases for J; bases not matched to a gene: 5. The CDR3 runs to 13 residues. The germline V gene encodes CDR1 SQVTM and CDR2 ANQGSEA. Here the CDR3 DNA reads TGCAGCGTCCGGGACAGGGTACCCGGGGAGCTGTTTTTT. Residues: CSVRDRVPGELFF.

The CDR3 spells CASSYFEHSAQHF. The CDR3 coding sequence is TGTGCCAGCAGTTACTTCGAACATTCAGCCCAGCATTTT. The rearrangement links TRBV6-6 to TRBJ1-5; D call uncertain. The CDR3 contains 13 residues. V lost 1 base to trimming and J lost 11 bases, with 12 bases between them. The germline V gene has CDR1 MNHNY and CDR2 SVGAGI (reference sequence).

This clonotype was counted only a few times. This chain uses TRBV28 with TRBJ2-5, with D possibly TRBD2 on 5 matching bases. V was shortened by 6 bases and J by 5 bases, with 13 bases between the two germline ends. The CDR3 sequence is 13 residues long. Germline V gives CDR1 MDHEN, CDR2 SYDVKM. The CDR3 nucleotides are TGTGCCAGCAGGGCCAATTCGGGGGAGACCCAGTACTTC. This gives the protein CASRANSGETQYF.

Many counts were recorded for this clonotype. This chain connects TRBV7-2 to TRBJ2-1; D not certain. The CDR3 sequence is 15 residues long. Germline lookup yields CDR1 SGHTA and CDR2 FQGNSA. V lost 8 bases, J lost 4 bases, and 18 bases lay in between. The CDR3 DNA follows: TGTGCCAGCGGTTGGTGGGGTTTGGATTACAATGAGCAGTTCTTC. Protein: CASGWWGLDYNEQFF.

The V gene is TRBV28, the J gene TRBJ2-7, with 8 bases identical to TRBD2. The V gene end was trimmed by 5 bases and the J gene end by 0 bases; junction bases not matched to a gene: 3. CDR3 length: 14 residues. In germline, CDR1 is MDHEN, CDR2 SYDVKM. CDR3 amino acids: CASSLSGNSYEQYF. CDR3 sequence (DNA): TGTGCCAGCAGTCTTAGCGGGAACTCCTACGAGCAGTACTTC.

The chain recombines TRBV11-2 with TRBJ2-3; 11 bases fit TRBD2. The CDR3 is made up of 16 amino acids. Unmatched junction bases numbered 5, after V lost 5 bases and J lost 1 base. From germline, CDR1 is SGHAT and CDR2 FQNNGV. CDR3 amino acids: CASSTRTSGRTDTQYF. DNA of the CDR3: TGTGCCAGCAGCACCCGGACTAGCGGGCGCACAGATACGCAGTATTTT.

The chain couples TRBV12-3 or TRBV12-4 to TRBJ2-2; 8 nucleotides align to TRBD2. The V gene end was trimmed by 6 bases and the J gene end by 6 bases; junction bases not matched to a gene: 6. The CDR3 consists of 14 residues. In DNA, the CDR3 is TGTGCCAGCAGGGCGGGACTAGAGGCCGGGGAGCTGTTTTTT. It yields the protein CASRAGLEAGELFF.

The V and J genes are TRBV6-4 and TRBJ2-6; D is perhaps TRBD2 (6 bases). CDR1 is MRHNA, CDR2 SNTAGT, per germline. Trimming shortened V by 3 bases and J by 1 base, and 13 bases separated the two germline ends. The CDR3 runs to 17 residues. The CDR3 protein is CASSEEGFPSGANVLTF. The CDR3 bases are TGTGCCAGCAGTGAGGAGGGATTCCCATCTGGGGCCAACGTCCTGACTTTC.

In regard to this clonotype: A much bigger clone sits one base away, suggesting this may be a read error. This sequence joins TRBV6-6 and TRBJ1-1; 10 positions match TRBD1. CDR3 length: 18 amino acids. With 5 bases clipped from V and 5 bases from J, the junction kept 17 bases outside the gene matches. CDR1 and CDR2 (germline): MNHNY, SVGAGI (reference sequence). The CDR3: CASSDPSDRGRDNTEAFF. CDR3 bases: TGTGCCAGCAGTGACCCCTCAGACAGGGGGCGCGACAATACTGAAGCTTTCTTT.

This clonotype was counted at least ten times. The chain links TRBV6-1 to TRBJ2-3, with TRBD1 identical over 10 bases. Germline V gene data show CDR1 as MNHNS and CDR2 as SASEGT. CDR3 length: 17 residues. V gave up 7 bases and J gave up 1 base; unmatched junction bases: 11. The CDR3 DNA is TGTGCCAGCACCCCCGGGACAGGGGTAGCCGGCACAGATACGCAGTATTTT. Protein product: CASTPGTGVAGTDTQYF.

The chain combines TRBV10-3 with TRBJ1-6; D gene uncertain. V was pared by 7 bases and J by 10 bases, with 14 bases between. The CDR3 totals 13 residues. Germline CDR1 and CDR2: ENHRY and SYGVKD. The CDR3 loop reads CAINFDVGSPLHF. The CDR3 DNA sequence: TGTGCCATCAACTTCGATGTTGGGTCACCCCTCCACTTT.

The chain carries TRBV7-8 and TRBJ2-1, with D maybe TRBD2 (6 bases). The V and J ends lost 5 bases and 2 bases respectively, with 13 bases between them. This CDR3 comprises 15 residues. CDR1 SGHVS and CDR2 FQNEAQ come from the germline V gene. CDR3 sequence: CASSLGGNAYNEQFF. DNA of the CDR3: TGTGCCAGCAGCCTTGGAGGGAATGCCTACAATGAGCAGTTCTTC.

The V call is TRBV4-3, the J call TRBJ2-7; D ambiguous. The germline CDR1 and CDR2 sequences are LGHNA and YSLEER. The V end lost 1 base, the J end lost 3 bases, and 16 bases lay between the germline ends. The CDR3 is 16 amino acids. The CDR3 loop reads CASSQAPTGPGYEQYF. The CDR3 nucleotides read TGCGCCAGCAGCCAAGCCCCGACTGGGCCGGGCTACGAGCAGTACTTC.

This clonotype was counted only a few times. The rearrangement uses TRBV3-1 and TRBJ1-2, with 7 bases matching TRBD1. J lost 6 bases, V lost 0 bases, and 4 bases had no gene match. Germline V lookup: CDR1 LGHDT, CDR2 YNNKEL (reference sequence). CDR3 length equals 14 residues. In DNA, the CDR3 is TGTGCCAGCAGCCAAGAGAAGGGGGCAGATGGCTACACCTTC. It yields the protein CASSQEKGADGYTF.

This clonotype came up many times. The rearrangement joins TRBV7-2 to TRBJ2-3; D tentatively reads TRBD1 or TRBD2 (5 bases each). There are 13 residues in the CDR3. Deletions cut 3 bases from V and 5 bases from J, with 9 bases between. Germline CDR1 and CDR2: SGHTA and FQGNSA. CDR3 DNA sequence: TGTGCCAGCAGCTTGTGGGGGAGAGATACGCAGTATTTT. It is translated as CASSLWGRDTQYF. The whole variable domain, remainder taken from reference TRBV7-2 and TRBJ2-3, is GAGVSQSPSNKVTEKGKDVELRCDPISGHTALYWYRQSLGQGLEFLIYFQGNSAPDKSGLPSDRFSAERTGGSVSTLTIQRTQQEDSAVYLCASSLWGRDTQYFGPGTRLTVL.